This paragraph covers one T cell receptor (beta chain) sequence. No antigen is known for it. These data are taken from a study of blood T cells in healthy people across ages. It was with a sample-barcoded 5' primer and a J-beta primer mix that a second PCR of about 6 to 11 cycles was run. A template-switch adaptor with 12 random nucleotides tagged each cDNA molecule. TCRdb called the 5' RACE reads again in MiXCR, with one record for every CDR3 protein. The sample yields under 2,000,000 distinct CDR3 sequences, just under 50% seen once. J gave up 5 bases and V 3 bases, and 3 bases lay outside the gene matches. The V gene's germline CDR1 is MGHRA and CDR2 YSYEKL. The CDR3 consists of 14 residues. General study findings and limits: Not knowing donor CMV status may have confounded expanded clonotype changes. No conclusive comparison of naive versus antigen-experienced cells was possible with unsorted PBMCs.

This sequence joins TRBV4-1 and TRBJ2-1; 8 bases are shared with TRBD1. The receptor was derived from a woman aged 40 to 49 in good health. The sequenced material came from blood. This CDR3 is CASSHPDRDNEQFF. The CDR3 nucleotides are TGCGCCAGCAGCCACCCGGACAGGGACAATGAGCAGTTCTTC.